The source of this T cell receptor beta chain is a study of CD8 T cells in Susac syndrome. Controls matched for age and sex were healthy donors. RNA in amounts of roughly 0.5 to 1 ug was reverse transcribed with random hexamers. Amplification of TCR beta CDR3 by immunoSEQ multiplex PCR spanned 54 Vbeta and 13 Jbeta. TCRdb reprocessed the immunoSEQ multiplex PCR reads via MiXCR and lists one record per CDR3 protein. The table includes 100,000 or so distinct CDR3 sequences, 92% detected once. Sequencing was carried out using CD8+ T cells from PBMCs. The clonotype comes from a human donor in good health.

CDR3 nucleotide sequence: TGTGCCAGTAGTATAGTTGCGGGCAATGAGCAGTTCTTC. Translation: CASSIVAGNEQFF. The V gene is TRBV19, the J gene TRBJ2-1; tentative D call: TRBD2 (5 bases). Germline loops: CDR1 LNHDA, CDR2 SQIVND (reference sequence). This CDR3 contains 13 residues. With 1 base removed from V and 6 bases from J, the gap between germline ends came to 7 bases.